The 29 T cell receptor beta chains listed next were all sequenced from one sample in a study of T cells after yellow fever vaccination. TCRdb recomputed calls from the 5' RACE reads with MiXCR, one row per CDR3 protein. In the table there are 300,000 to 400,000 distinct CDR3 sequences, 12% of which are singletons. The material was CD4+ T cells sorted from PBMCs, obtained 15 days after the yellow fever booster vaccination. These receptors all come from a man aged 18 to 29 who received the YFV17D yellow fever vaccine.

This clonotype was observed at least ten times. The gene calls are TRBV4-3 and TRBJ1-4, with D possibly TRBD1 on 6 matching bases. The CDR3 sequence is 14 residues long. Trimming stripped 1 base from V and 7 bases from J, with 10 bases between. CDR1 and CDR2 (germline): LGHNA, YSLEER. CDR3 sequence: CASSQGQGIEKLFF. The CDR3 nucleotides are TGCGCCAGCAGCCAAGGGCAGGGGATTGAAAAACTGTTTTTT.

This clonotype appeared a few times. The V call is TRBV7-9, the J call TRBJ2-5; D uncertain. The CDR3 has 15 residues. The germline gives CDR1 SEHNR, CDR2 FQNEAQ (reference sequence). Between the trimmed V and J ends, which lost 2 bases and 1 base, there was a span of 11 bases. The CDR3 spells CASSLSGVSQETQYF. The CDR3 coding sequence is TGTGCCAGCAGCTTAAGTGGGGTGTCCCAAGAGACCCAGTACTTC.

This clonotype was detected a few times. CDR3 sequence reads: CASTRRGAQETQYF. In nucleotides, the CDR3 is TGTGCCAGCACGAGAAGGGGGGCCCAAGAGACCCAGTACTTC. The V and J genes are TRBV7-2 and TRBJ2-5, with D perhaps being TRBD1 or TRBD2 (6 bases each). Germline-derived CDR1 and CDR2 are SGHTA and FQGNSA. V lost 7 bases and J 1 base, leaving 13 bases between the germline ends. The CDR3 is made up of 14 amino acids.

This chain links TRBV6-2 or TRBV6-3 with TRBJ2-5; TRBD1 agrees at 7 bases. The junction had 7 bases not matched to a gene; V was cut back by 2 bases and J by 1 base. The CDR3 spans 16 residues. Germline V lookup: CDR1 MNHEY, CDR2 SVGEGT. CDR3 loop: CASSYPTGTAQETQYF. The CDR3 DNA sequence: TGTGCCAGCAGTTACCCGACCGGGACAGCCCAAGAGACCCAGTACTTC.

V gene TRBV29-1 combines with J gene TRBJ2-5; D not resolved. V was trimmed by 4 bases and J by 2 bases, leaving 8 bases between them. CDR3 length equals 12 residues. Germline CDR1 SQVTM, CDR2 ANQGSEA. The CDR3 sequence is CSVAQLQETQYF. CDR3 in DNA: TGCAGCGTTGCTCAGCTACAAGAGACCCAGTACTTC.

The chain links TRBV20-1 to TRBJ2-5; D is possibly TRBD1 (6 bases). Trimming cost V 4 bases and J 5 bases, with 14 bases left between them. Germline V gene sequence: CDR1 DFQATT, CDR2 SNEGSKA (reference sequence). CDR3 length equals 13 residues. The CDR3 region has the DNA TGCAGTGCTACAGGGGCTGGATCGGAGACCCAGTACTTC. Translated, it gives CSATGAGSETQYF.

This clonotype was seen at least ten times. The chain joins TRBV7-6 to TRBJ2-1; D is unclear. The length of the CDR3 is 16 residues. Looked up from germline, CDR1 is SGHVS and CDR2 is FNYEAQ. With 2 bases removed from V and 8 bases from J, the gap between germline ends came to 19 bases. The CDR3 bases are TGTGCCAGCAGCTTACTCCCCTCGTCGGTCCCCCATGAGCAGTTCTTC. Translating gives CASSLLPSSVPHEQFF.

About this clonotype: A much larger clone sits a single nucleotide away, making a read error possible. The chain uses TRBV5-1 and TRBJ2-2; 11 bases are a match to TRBD2. Per germline, CDR1 SGHRS and CDR2 YFSETQ. This CDR3 is 15 amino acids long. With V trimmed by 7 bases and J by 6 bases, 8 bases remained unmatched. CDR3 region: CASPPSGGHPGELFF. As DNA, the CDR3 is TGCGCCAGCCCCCCTAGCGGGGGGCACCCCGGGGAGCTGTTTTTT.

The chain links TRBV7-2 to TRBJ2-5; 7 bases line up with TRBD1. This CDR3 is 15 amino acids long. Losses at the gene ends were 3 bases for V and 5 bases for J; bases not matched to a gene: 9. Germline V gene lookup returns CDR1 SGHTA and CDR2 FQGNSA. DNA for the CDR3: TGTGCCAGCAGCTTCCCCGGGACAGCGACTGAGACCCAGTACTTC. Protein sequence: CASSFPGTATETQYF.

This clonotype was detected only a few times. The J gene is TRBJ1-2, the V gene TRBV20-1; D remains ambiguous. There are 13 residues in the CDR3. The V gene lost 4 bases and the J gene lost 6 bases, with 15 bases spanning the gap. CDR1 and CDR2 from the germline V gene are DFQATT and SNEGSKA (reference sequence). The CDR3 region has the DNA TGCAGTGCTAACGAAGGGTACATGCATGGCTACACCTTC. This sequence encodes CSANEGYMHGYTF.

This clonotype was counted only a few times. This sequence joins TRBV5-1 and TRBJ1-3, with 7 bases identical to TRBD1. Germline CDR1 and CDR2: SGHRS and YFSETQ. Germline trimming cut 5 bases from V and 0 bases from J; bases unmatched to any gene: 2. The CDR3 runs 14 residues. The CDR3 loop is CASRQGFSGNTIYF. Written as DNA, the CDR3 is TGCGCCAGCAGACAGGGGTTCTCTGGAAACACCATATATTTT.

The chain recombines TRBV25-1 with TRBJ1-1, with TRBD1 identical over 7 bases. The V segment lost 7 bases and the J segment 7 bases; nucleotides outside the gene matches: 9. Germline CDR1 and CDR2: MGHDK and SYGVNS. The CDR3 runs to 13 residues. Here the CDR3 reads CASKRQGGGEAFF. CDR3 in DNA: TGTGCCAGCAAACGACAGGGCGGGGGTGAAGCTTTCTTT.

The CDR3 bases are TGTGCCAGCAGCGAGACTAGCGGGGGGGCCTGGGAGACCCAGTACTTC. Protein sequence: CASSETSGGAWETQYF. The chain links TRBV3-1 to TRBJ2-5; 14 nucleotides line up with TRBD2. Trimming removed 5 bases from V and 5 bases from J; junction bases left unmatched: 7. CDR1 is LGHDT, CDR2 YNNKEL, per germline (reference sequence). The CDR3 sequence is 16 residues long.

The gene calls are TRBV6-5 and TRBJ2-6; TRBD2 aligns across 14 bases. The junction had 8 bases not matched to a gene; V was cut back by 6 bases and J by 4 bases. Germline assignment: CDR1 MNHEY and CDR2 SVGAGI. The CDR3 runs 18 residues. In DNA form, the CDR3 reads TGTGCCAGCAGCCTCGGGACTAGCGGGGGATCCGGGGCCAACGTCCTGACTTTC. It translates to CASSLGTSGGSGANVLTF.

This clonotype was picked up a small number of times. This chain links TRBV5-6 with TRBJ1-5; 9 bases agree with TRBD1. The V gene end was trimmed by 3 bases and the J gene end by 6 bases; junction bases not matched to a gene: 10. CDR3 length equals 16 residues. Germline V gene lookup returns CDR1 SGHDT and CDR2 YYEEEE. CDR3 DNA: TGTGCCAGCAGCTACAGGGACAGGGCGTTAGGTCAGCCCCAGCATTTT. It is translated as CASSYRDRALGQPQHF.

The chain couples TRBV12-3 or TRBV12-4 to TRBJ2-7, with no clear D. The CDR3 sequence is 14 residues long. V was cut by 5 bases and J by 6 bases, with 17 bases left in between. The CDR3 sequence: CASSTRTGLGEQYF. In nucleotides, the CDR3 is TGTGCCAGCAGTACCCGGACGGGCCTGGGCGAGCAGTACTTC.

This clonotype was seen a few times. The chain uses TRBV20-1 and TRBJ1-2; D remains ambiguous. Germline CDR1 and CDR2: DFQATT and SNEGSKA (reference sequence). The CDR3 covers 12 residues. Trimming left V 4 bases short and J 7 bases short, with 13 bases between. CDR3 coding DNA: TGCAGTGCTAACCCAGATTTTGGTGGCTACACCTTC. Translation: CSANPDFGGYTF.

The rearrangement joins TRBV24-1 to TRBJ2-3, with D unresolved. The CDR3 covers 11 residues. Germline loops: CDR1 KGHDR, CDR2 SFDVKD. Trimming took 0 bases from V and 8 from J, leaving 2 bases between them. CDR3 in amino acids: CATSDLTTQYF. The DNA of the CDR3 is TGTGCCACCAGTGATTTGACTACGCAGTATTTT.

This chain uses TRBV7-2 with TRBJ2-5; TRBD2 agrees at 10 bases. This CDR3 has 17 residues. Germline-derived CDR1 and CDR2 are SGHTA and FQGNSA. Trimming took 1 base from V and 7 from J; bases not matched to a gene: 12. CDR3 in DNA: TGTGCCAGCAGCTTAGGCGTTGTTGCTAGCGGGGGAGTGACCCAGTACTTC. Protein: CASSLGVVASGGVTQYF.

The chain joins TRBV6-6 to TRBJ2-1; D tentatively fits TRBD1 or TRBD2 (6 bases each). CDR1 and CDR2 (germline): MNHNY, SVGAGI (reference sequence). The CDR3 sequence is 17 residues long. The V and J ends lost 4 bases and 5 bases respectively, with 21 bases between them. CDR3 sequence (DNA): TGTGCCAGCAGTTCCCCCGGGGGCGGTACTAGCAACAATGAGCAGTTCTTC. Its translation is CASSSPGGGTSNNEQFF.

This sequence joins TRBV6-5 and TRBJ2-2, with 7 bases aligning to TRBD2. From germline, CDR1 is MNHEY and CDR2 SVGAGI. Germline trimming cut 6 bases from V and 1 base from J; bases unmatched to any gene: 11. The CDR3 consists of 17 residues. CDR3 in amino acids: CASRHVGGVLNTGELFF. For the CDR3, the DNA is TGTGCCAGCAGACACGTTGGGGGGGTTTTGAACACCGGGGAGCTGTTTTTT.

This clonotype has a count of ten or more. This chain uses TRBV20-1 with TRBJ1-5; D is uncertain. The CDR3 runs 12 residues. V was pared by 3 bases and J by 7 bases, with 10 bases between. Looked up from germline, CDR1 is DFQATT and CDR2 is SNEGSKA (reference sequence). The CDR3 DNA sequence: TGCAGTGCTAGTAGGAACGAACAGCCCCAGCATTTT. Its translation is CSASRNEQPQHF.

A few counts support this clonotype. This chain joins TRBV7-9 and TRBJ2-3, with TRBD2 identical over 7 bases. The CDR3 consists of 16 residues. V lost 5 bases, J lost 2 bases, and 10 bases stayed unmatched. Germline CDR1 is SEHNR and CDR2 is FQNEAQ (reference sequence). The CDR3 here is CASSEGLGIVTDTQYF. The CDR3 DNA reads TGTGCCAGCAGCGAAGGACTAGGCATTGTCACAGATACGCAGTATTTT.

This clonotype was counted between two and nine times. The chain is built from TRBV6-1 and TRBJ2-7, with D possibly TRBD2 on 6 matching bases. The V end was cut by 1 base, the J end by 2 bases, with 9 bases between. The CDR3 has 14 residues. Germline CDR1 and CDR2: MNHNS and SASEGT. CDR3 residues: CASSEGGGPYEQYF. The CDR3 bases are TGTGCCAGCAGTGAAGGGGGAGGCCCCTACGAGCAGTACTTC.

V usage is TRBV7-3 and J usage is TRBJ1-1; weak D call: TRBD1 (6 bases). V was clipped by 2 bases and J by 1 base, with 11 bases between them. This CDR3 spans 15 amino acids. Germline CDR1 reads SGHTA; CDR2 reads FQGTGA. The CDR3 nucleotides are TGTGCCAGCAGCTTATTGCCGGGGGCGAACACTGAAGCTTTCTTT. It encodes CASSLLPGANTEAFF. Variable domain in full (rest from reference TRBV7-3 and TRBJ1-1): GAGVSQTPSNKVTEKGKYVELRCDPISGHTALYWYRQSLGQGPEFLIYFQGTGAADDSGLPNDRFFAVRPEGSVSTLKIQRTERGDSAVYLCASSLLPGANTEAFFGQGTRLTVV.

The genes are TRBV30 and TRBJ1-1; 9 bases align to TRBD1. The CDR3 covers 14 residues. Germline CDR1 and CDR2: GTSNPN and SVGIG (reference sequence). Trimming at V came to 5 bases and at J to 0 bases, leaving 4 bases not matched to a gene. DNA for the CDR3: TGTGCCTGGCTTGACAGGGGGTTGAACACTGAAGCTTTCTTT. Amino acids: CAWLDRGLNTEAFF.

This clonotype was counted a few times. The chain uses TRBV4-1 and TRBJ2-3; D is possibly TRBD2 (6 bases). V gave up 3 bases and J gave up 5 bases, with 12 bases separating them. The CDR3 is 14 amino acids. Germline V gene sequence: CDR1 MGHRA, CDR2 YSYEKL. CDR3 nucleotide sequence: TGCGCCAGCAGCCAGGCGACCGGGAGAGATACGCAGTATTTT. As protein: CASSQATGRDTQYF.

CDR3 DNA sequence: TGCGCCAGCAGTCAATCGGGGCACGGGGTCGAGCAGTACGTC. This encodes CASSQSGHGVEQYV. This chain connects TRBV23-1 to TRBJ2-7; D may correspond to TRBD1 or TRBD2 (5 bases each). TRBV23-1 is treated as an ORF (open reading frame) with a function not yet certain. CDR3 length equals 14 residues. V lost 0 bases, J lost 6 bases, and 12 bases lay in between.

This clonotype has a handful of counts. The V gene is TRBV6-6, the J gene TRBJ2-1; 7 positions match TRBD2. CDR3 length: 15 amino acids. Germline-derived CDR1 and CDR2 are MNHNY and SVGAGI (reference sequence). With 7 bases clipped from V and 10 bases from J, the junction kept 16 bases outside the gene matches. The CDR3 loop is CASTPGGNSLGEQFF. The CDR3 DNA is TGTGCCAGCACCCCGGGGGGAAATTCCCTCGGGGAGCAGTTCTTC.